This T cell receptor beta chain was sequenced for a study of CD8+ T cells in alopecia areata. The wider study: After 6 to 18 months of tofacitinib, follow-up continued 6 months off drug.

Treatment here: oral pan-JAK inhibitor, 5-10 mg twice daily. Sampling of alopecia areata patients yielded lesional scalp punch biopsies as well as peripheral blood. Sequencing templates came from extracted RNA that was reverse transcribed into cDNA. The table came from immunoSEQ multiplex PCR; TCRdb's copy has only in-frame clones and leaves some out. Here the sample spans over 85,000 clones, approximately 66% being singletons. Specimen: CD8+ T cells sorted from blood, collected at week 4, from a patient treated with tofacitinib. The sequence derives from a human donor with alopecia areata.

DNA of the CDR3: TGTGCCAGCCAAAATATTGGACGGGGGGTGAGATCTAGCACAGATACGCAGTATTTT. Translated: CASQNIGRGVRSSTDTQYF. The chain joins TRBV7-9 to TRBJ2-3; 7 bases fit TRBD2. CDR3 length equals 19 residues. Trimming took 8 bases from V and 0 from J; bases not matched to a gene: 20. Germline V gene sequence: CDR1 SEHNR, CDR2 FQNEAQ (reference sequence).